This paragraph reports one TCR beta chain. The protocol was immunoSEQ multiplex PCR, while the TCRdb copy is restricted to in-frame clones and leaves out a portion. The sample contains about 59,000 clones, around 90% of which appear only once. This record comes from a study of T cells in localized non-small cell lung cancer. The germline V gene has CDR1 MDHEN and CDR2 SYDVKM. After removal of 6 bases from V and 4 bases from J, the junction contained 6 bases not matched to a gene. This CDR3 has 13 residues. The source was peripheral blood, collected before any cancer treatment. The sequence was obtained from a woman between 35 and 70 years old with stage I lung adenocarcinoma. This sequence joins TRBV28 and TRBJ2-7, with 7 bases matching TRBD1. The CDR3 DNA reads as TGTGCCAGCAGACCAGGGACAGAATACGAGCAGTACTTC. It translates to CASRPGTEYEQYF. The variable domain in full, with the rest retrieved from reference TRBV28 and TRBJ2-7, is DVKVTQSSRYLVKRTGEKVFLECVQDMDHENMFWYRQDPGLGLRLIYFSYDVKMKEKGDIPEGYSVSREKKERFSLILESASTNQTSMYLCASRPGTEYEQYFGPGTRLTVT.